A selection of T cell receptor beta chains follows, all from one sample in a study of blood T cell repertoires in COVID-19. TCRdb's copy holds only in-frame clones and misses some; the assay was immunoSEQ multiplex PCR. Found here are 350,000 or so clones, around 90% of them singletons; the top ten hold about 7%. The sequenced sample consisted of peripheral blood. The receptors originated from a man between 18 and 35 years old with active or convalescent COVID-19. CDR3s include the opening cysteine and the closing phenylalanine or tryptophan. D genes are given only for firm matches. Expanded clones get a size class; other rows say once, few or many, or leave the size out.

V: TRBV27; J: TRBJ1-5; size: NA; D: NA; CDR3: CASSLGPRGYTNQPQHF; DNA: TGTGCCAGCAGTTTAGGCCCTCGGGGATATACTAATCAGCCCCAGCATTTT
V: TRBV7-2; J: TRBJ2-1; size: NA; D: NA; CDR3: CASSLFALDEQFF; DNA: TGTGCCAGCAGCTTATTCGCGTTAGATGAGCAGTTCTTC
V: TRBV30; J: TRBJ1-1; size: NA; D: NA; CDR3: CAWDGLSNTEAFF; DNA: TGTGCCTGGGATGGACTGAGTAACACTGAAGCTTTCTTT
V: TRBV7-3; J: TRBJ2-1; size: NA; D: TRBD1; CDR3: CASSQPGQAPYNEQFF; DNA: TGTGCCAGCAGCCAGCCAGGACAGGCACCCTACAATGAGCAGTTCTTC
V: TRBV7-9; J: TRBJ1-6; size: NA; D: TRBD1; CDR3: CASSKVRTGGGSPLHF; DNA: TGTGCCAGCAGCAAAGTTCGGACAGGGGGTGGATCACCCCTCCACTTT
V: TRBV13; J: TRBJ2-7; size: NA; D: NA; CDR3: CASSDQPGLLYEQYF; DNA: TGTGCCAGCAGCGACCAGCCGGGACTCTTATACGAGCAGTACTTC
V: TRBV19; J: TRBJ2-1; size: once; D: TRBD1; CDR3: CASSRQGSSYNEQFF; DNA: TGTGCCAGTAGTAGACAGGGTTCCTCCTACAATGAGCAGTTCTTC
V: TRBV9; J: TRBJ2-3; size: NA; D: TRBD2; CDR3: CASSVRTSPRDTQYF; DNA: TGTGCCAGCAGCGTGCGGACTAGCCCAAGAGATACGCAGTATTTT
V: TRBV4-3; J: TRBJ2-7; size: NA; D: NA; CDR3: CASSQDRLTSYEQYF; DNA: TGCGCCAGCAGCCAAGACAGGCTCACCTCCTACGAGCAGTACTTC
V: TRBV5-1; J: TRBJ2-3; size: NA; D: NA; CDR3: CASSPLGLTIVTDTQYF; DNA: TGCGCCAGCAGCCCCTTGGGCTTGACAATTGTCACAGATACGCAGTATTTT
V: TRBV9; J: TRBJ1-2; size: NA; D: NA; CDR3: CASTGLYGYTF; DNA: TGTGCCAGCACAGGTCTCTATGGCTACACCTTC
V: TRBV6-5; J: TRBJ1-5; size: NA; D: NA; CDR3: CATRAGDYQPQHF; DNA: TGTGCCACCCGAGCCGGAGATTATCAGCCCCAGCATTTT
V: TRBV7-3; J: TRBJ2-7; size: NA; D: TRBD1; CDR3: CASSIAGTGNTYEQYF; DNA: TGTGCCAGCAGTATAGCCGGGACAGGGAACACCTACGAGCAGTACTTC
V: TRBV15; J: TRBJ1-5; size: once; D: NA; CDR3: CATSRGGQPQHF; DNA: TGTGCCACCAGCAGGGGAGGTCAGCCCCAGCATTTT
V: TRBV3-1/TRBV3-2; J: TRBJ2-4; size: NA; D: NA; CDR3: CASSQFQISGTQAKNIQYF; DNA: TGTGCCAGCAGCCAATTCCAGATCAGCGGAACCCAAGCCAAAAACATTCAGTACTTC
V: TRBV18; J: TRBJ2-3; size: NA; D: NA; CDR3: CASSPGTPARTDTQYF; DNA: TGTGCCAGCTCCCCCGGGACACCCGCCCGCACAGATACGCAGTATTTT
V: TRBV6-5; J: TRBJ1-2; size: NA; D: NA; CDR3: CASRARDTHGYTF; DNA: TGTGCCAGCAGAGCCCGGGACACCCATGGCTACACCTTC
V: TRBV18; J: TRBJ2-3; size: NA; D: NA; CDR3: CASSPSRSTDTQYF; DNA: TGTGCCAGCTCACCATCCCGTAGCACAGATACGCAGTATTTT
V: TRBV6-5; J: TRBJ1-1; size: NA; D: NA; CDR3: CASSPGKGYTEAFF; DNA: TGTGCCAGCAGTCCGGGTAAGGGGTACACTGAAGCTTTCTTT
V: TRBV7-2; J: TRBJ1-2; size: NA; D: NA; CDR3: CASSSFMSGRTGYTF; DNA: TGTGCCAGCAGCTCATTTATGAGCGGGAGAACTGGCTACACCTTC
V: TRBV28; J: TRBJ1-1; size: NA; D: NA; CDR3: CASSLGPRRQNTEAFF; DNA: TGTGCCAGCAGTTTAGGTCCTAGGAGGCAGAACACTGAAGCTTTCTTT
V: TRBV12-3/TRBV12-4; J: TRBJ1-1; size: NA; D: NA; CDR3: CASNRGTKAFF; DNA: TGTGCCAGCAATAGGGGGACCAAAGCTTTCTTT
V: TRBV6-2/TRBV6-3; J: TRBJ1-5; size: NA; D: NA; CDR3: CASSLETYQPQHF; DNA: TGTGCCAGCAGTTTGGAGACCTATCAGCCCCAGCATTTT
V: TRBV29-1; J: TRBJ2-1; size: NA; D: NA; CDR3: CSVEETGRPLYNEQFF; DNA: TGCAGCGTTGAGGAGACAGGCCGTCCCCTCTACAATGAGCAGTTCTTC
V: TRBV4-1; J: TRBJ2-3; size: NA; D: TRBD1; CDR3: CASSRSSQGAQDTQYF; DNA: TGCGCCAGCAGCCGATCAAGTCAGGGGGCGCAGGATACGCAGTATTTT
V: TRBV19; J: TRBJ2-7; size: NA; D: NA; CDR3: CASSFHLGAGGDEQYF; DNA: TGTGCCAGTAGTTTCCATCTCGGGGCCGGCGGGGACGAGCAGTACTTC
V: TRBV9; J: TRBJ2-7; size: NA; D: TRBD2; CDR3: CASSVGGLAGAYEQYF; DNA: TGTGCCAGCAGCGTAGGCGGGCTAGCGGGGGCCTACGAGCAGTACTTC
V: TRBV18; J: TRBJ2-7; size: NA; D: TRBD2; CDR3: CASSPQSGRPSYEQYF; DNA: TGTGCCAGCTCACCCCAAAGCGGGAGGCCCTCCTACGAGCAGTACTTC
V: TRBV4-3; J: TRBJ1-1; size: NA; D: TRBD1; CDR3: CASSDRGIFTEAFF; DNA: TGCGCCAGCAGCGACAGGGGAATTTTCACTGAAGCTTTCTTT
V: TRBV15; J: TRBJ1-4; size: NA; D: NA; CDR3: CATSASLDEKLFF; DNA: TGTGCCACCAGCGCCAGTCTTGATGAAAAACTGTTTTTT
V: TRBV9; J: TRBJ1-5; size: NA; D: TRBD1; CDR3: CASSVGLGTGVEPQHF; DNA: TGTGCCAGCAGCGTAGGACTCGGGACAGGGGTAGAGCCCCAGCATTTT
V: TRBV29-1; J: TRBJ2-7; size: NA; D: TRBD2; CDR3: CSVRPGTSGSYEQYF; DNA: TGCAGCGTTCGTCCCGGGACTAGCGGGAGTTACGAGCAGTACTTC
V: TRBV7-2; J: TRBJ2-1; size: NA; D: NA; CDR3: CASSLFSDEQFF; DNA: TGTGCCAGCAGCTTATTCTCAGATGAGCAGTTCTTC
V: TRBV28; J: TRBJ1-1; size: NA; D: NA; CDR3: CASSFEDTEAFF; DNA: TGTGCCAGCAGTTTTGAGGACACTGAAGCTTTCTTT
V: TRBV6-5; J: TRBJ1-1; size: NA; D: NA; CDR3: CASSGEEAFF; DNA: TGTGCCAGCAGCGGAGAGGAAGCTTTCTTT
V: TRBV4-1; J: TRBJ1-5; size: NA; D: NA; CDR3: CASSQWTAGGNQPQHF; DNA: TGCGCCAGCAGCCAGTGGACAGCCGGCGGCAATCAGCCCCAGCATTTT
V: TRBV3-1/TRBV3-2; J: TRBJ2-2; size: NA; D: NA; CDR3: CASSHSLGHGGELFF; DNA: TGTGCCAGCAGCCATTCACTAGGGCACGGCGGGGAGCTGTTTTTT
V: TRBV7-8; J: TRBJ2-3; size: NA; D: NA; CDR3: CASSIRESDTQYF; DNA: TGTGCCAGCAGCATCCGCGAGTCAGATACGCAGTATTTT
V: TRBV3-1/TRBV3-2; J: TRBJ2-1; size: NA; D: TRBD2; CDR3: CASSQISGGPQEQFF; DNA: TGTGCCAGCAGCCAAATATCGGGAGGGCCCCAAGAGCAGTTCTTC
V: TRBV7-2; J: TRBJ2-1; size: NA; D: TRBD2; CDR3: CASSSTRTPGTSGGKQFF; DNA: TGTGCCAGCAGCTCGACGAGGACTCCGGGGACTAGCGGGGGTAAGCAGTTCTTC
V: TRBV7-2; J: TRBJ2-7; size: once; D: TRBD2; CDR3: CASSLGLAGGFIYEQYF; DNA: TGTGCCAGCAGCTTAGGGTTAGCGGGAGGGTTTATCTACGAGCAGTACTTC
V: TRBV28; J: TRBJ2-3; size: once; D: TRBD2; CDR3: CASSILRTSVAQYF; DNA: TGTGCCAGCAGCATCCTCCGGACTAGCGTAGCGCAGTATTTT
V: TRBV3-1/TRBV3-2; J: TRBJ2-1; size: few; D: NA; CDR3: CASSQGTVSYNEQFF; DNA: TGTGCCAGCAGCCAAGGGACTGTCTCCTACAATGAGCAGTTCTTC